The 23 T cell receptor beta chains below all came from one sample that was sequenced in a study of persistence of HIV-infected CD4 T cells. Sequencing used immunoSEQ version 4 in survey mode. The data were produced by immunoSEQ multiplex PCR, yet TCRdb's version contains in-frame clones alone and is incomplete. The repertoire holds around 35,000 clones, 80% seen once, with approximately 1.6% in the top ten. No antigen has been assigned to these receptors. Stimulation used 8.5 to 10 ug/mL lysate from CMV-infected fibroblasts. Memory cells lacking CD40L and CD69 with high CD45RO were sorted. This material consisted of CD4+ T cells sorted from PBMCs after roughly 18-hour stimulation, taken from a patient who received antiretroviral therapy. These receptors came from an adult man with HIV who was CMV-seropositive.

This clone turned up a few times. The chain employs TRBV6-5 and TRBJ2-3; possibly TRBD2 for D (6 bases). V lost 0 bases, J lost 0 bases, and 10 bases lay in between. From germline, CDR1 is MNHEY and CDR2 SVGAGI. CDR3 length: 16 residues. CDR3: CASSYSTGTSTDTQYF. The CDR3 DNA follows: TGTGCCAGCAGTTACTCGACCGGGACTAGCACAGATACGCAGTATTTT.

The chain carries TRBV6-4 and TRBJ1-1; D is ambiguous. V dropped 2 bases and J dropped 4 bases, with 8 bases sitting between them. Germline V gene data show CDR1 as MRHNA and CDR2 as SNTAGT. The length of the CDR3 is 13 residues. The CDR3 sequence is CASSDSYGTEAFF. As DNA, the CDR3 is TGTGCCAGCAGTGACAGTTATGGCACTGAAGCTTTCTTT.

The V and J genes are TRBV12-3 or TRBV12-4 and TRBJ1-2; D ambiguous. The CDR3 runs 13 residues. Trimming cost V 2 bases and J 2 bases, with 6 bases left between them. The CDR3 sequence is CASSLLGNYGYTF. In nucleotides, the CDR3 is TGTGCCAGCAGTTTATTAGGGAACTATGGCTACACCTTC.

This clone was found once. The chain carries TRBV19 and TRBJ1-2; D unclear. V lost 4 bases and J lost 0, with 6 bases in between. In germline, CDR1 is LNHDA, CDR2 SQIVND (reference sequence). This CDR3 contains 13 residues. CDR3 amino acids: CASSNIANYGYTF. CDR3 DNA sequence: TGTGCCAGTAGTAACATAGCTAACTATGGCTACACCTTC.

The genes are TRBV28 and TRBJ1-2; D perhaps matches TRBD1 (5 bases). Germline loops: CDR1 MDHEN, CDR2 SYDVKM. The CDR3 runs to 13 residues. V lost 8 bases to trimming and J lost 8 bases, with 18 bases between them. In DNA form, the CDR3 reads TGTGCCAGCGGGGGGGAGGTTGTGAGGGGCTACACCTTC. Its protein product is CASGGEVVRGYTF.

This chain joins TRBV5-1 and TRBJ2-7; D is perhaps TRBD2 (5 bases). Germline V gene sequence: CDR1 SGHRS, CDR2 YFSETQ. CDR3 length: 13 amino acids. V gave up 0 bases and J gave up 4 bases, with 8 bases separating them. CDR3 amino acids: CASSLGSGYEQYF. Here the CDR3 DNA reads TGCGCCAGCAGCTTGGGGTCGGGGTACGAGCAGTACTTC. The full variable domain, with the rest looked up from reference TRBV5-1 and TRBJ2-7, is KAGVTQTPRYLIKTRGQQVTLSCSPISGHRSVSWYQQTPGQGLQFLFEYFSETQRNKGNFPGRFSGRQFSNSRSEMNVSTLELGDSALYLCASSLGSGYEQYFGPGTRLTVT.

The CDR3 coding sequence is TGTGCCAGCAGCCCGACGATGACAGGGAGCTCTGGAAACACCATATATTTT. The encoded protein is CASSPTMTGSSGNTIYF. The chain joins TRBV4-2 to TRBJ1-3; 7 positions match TRBD1. Germline V lookup: CDR1 LGHNA, CDR2 YNFKEQ. There are 17 residues in the CDR3. The junction had 9 bases not matched to a gene; V was cut back by 4 bases and J by 0 bases.

This clone was observed once. V gene TRBV6-2 or TRBV6-3 combines with J gene TRBJ1-5; 9 bases map to TRBD1. The J segment lost 2 bases and the V segment lost 2 bases, leaving 4 bases of the junction unmatched. Germline V gives CDR1 MNHEY, CDR2 SVGEGT. The CDR3 has 16 residues. DNA of the CDR3: TGTGCCAGCAGTTACGGGGGGACAGGGCGCAATCAGCCCCAGCATTTT. This gives the protein CASSYGGTGRNQPQHF.

J is TRBJ1-5 and V is TRBV4-1; D possibly corresponds to TRBD1 (6 bases). Germline values: CDR1 MGHRA, CDR2 YSYEKL. V was cut by 4 bases and J by 0 bases, with 10 bases left in between. This CDR3 spans 15 amino acids. This CDR3 is CASSPTGLSNQPQHF. CDR3 DNA sequence: TGCGCCAGCAGCCCGACAGGCCTTAGCAATCAGCCCCAGCATTTT.

V is TRBV13 and J is TRBJ2-7, with 7 nucleotides matching TRBD2. V trimming: 5 bases; J trimming: 4 bases; junction bases outside the gene matches: 8. The CDR3 runs to 14 residues. Per the germline V gene, CDR1 is PRHDT and CDR2 is FYEKMQ (reference sequence). The CDR3 coding sequence is TGTGCCAGCAGCCTTCGGGCGGGGGAATACGAGCAGTACTTC. Its protein product is CASSLRAGEYEQYF.

This chain joins TRBV6-2 or TRBV6-3 and TRBJ1-1; 8 bases line up with TRBD1. Germline values: CDR1 MNHEY, CDR2 SVGEGT. The CDR3 sequence is 13 residues long. Trimming removed 6 bases from V and 8 bases from J; junction bases left unmatched: 8. Here the CDR3 DNA reads TGTGCCAGCAGCCACGGACAGGGATTAGAAGCTTTCTTT. Its protein product is CASSHGQGLEAFF.

The chain carries TRBV3-1 (or the pseudogene TRBV3-2) and TRBJ1-3, with D unresolved. From germline, CDR1 is LGHDT and CDR2 YNNKEL (reference sequence). Deletions cut 0 bases from V and 8 bases from J, with 11 bases between. The CDR3 has 14 amino acids. The CDR3 bases are TGTGCCAGCAGCCAAGATAATCGGGTTGACACCATATATTTT. Amino acids: CASSQDNRVDTIYF.

The rearrangement uses TRBV10-3 and TRBJ2-2; 7 bases are shared with TRBD1. The CDR3 spans 15 residues. CDR1 is ENHRY and CDR2 is SYGVKD in the germline V gene. The V and J ends lost 6 bases and 1 base, in that order; junction bases with no gene match: 5. CDR3 protein: CAIRAPGGNTGELFF. CDR3 sequence (DNA): TGTGCCATCAGAGCCCCAGGGGGGAACACCGGGGAGCTGTTTTTT.

The CDR3 is CASSLGPVGSNYGYTF. DNA for the CDR3: TGTGCCAGCAGCTTGGGCCCGGTTGGGTCTAACTATGGCTACACCTTC. The chain uses TRBV5-5 and TRBJ1-2; D call uncertain. The CDR3 is 16 residues long. Germline CDR1 and CDR2: SGHKS and YYEKEE (reference sequence). Trimming took 0 bases from V and 0 from J, leaving 12 bases between them.

V and J are TRBV28 and TRBJ1-1; D unclear. The CDR3 covers 15 residues. The germline gives CDR1 MDHEN, CDR2 SYDVKM. Trimming pared 5 bases from V and 0 bases from J, leaving 13 bases between. For the CDR3, the DNA is TGTGCCAGCAGTCTCCCCCCGGGGATGAACACTGAAGCTTTCTTT. Amino acid sequence: CASSLPPGMNTEAFF. The whole variable domain, remainder taken from reference TRBV28 and TRBJ1-1, is DVKVTQSSRYLVKRTGEKVFLECVQDMDHENMFWYRQDPGLGLRLIYFSYDVKMKEKGDIPEGYSVSREKKERFSLILESASTNQTSMYLCASSLPPGMNTEAFFGQGTRLTVV.

The V call is TRBV2, the J call TRBJ2-3; 7 bases map to TRBD2. Unmatched junction bases numbered 2, after V lost 8 bases and J lost 3 bases. Per germline, CDR1 SNHLY and CDR2 FYNNEI. The CDR3 is 12 residues long. The CDR3, as DNA: TGTGCCAGCGAGGGAGGGACAGATACGCAGTATTTT. Protein sequence: CASEGGTDTQYF.

The gene calls are TRBV30 and TRBJ1-6, with 8 bases identical to TRBD1. The CDR3 is 14 residues long. Looked up from germline, CDR1 is GTSNPN and CDR2 is SVGIG (reference sequence). J was trimmed by 8 bases and V by 0 bases; bases with no gene match: 3. CDR3 amino acids: CAWSVGQGDSPLHF. The CDR3 nucleotides read TGTGCCTGGAGTGTAGGACAGGGAGATTCACCCCTCCACTTT.

This clone was picked up a small number of times. V is TRBV19 and J is TRBJ1-6; D is undetermined. The V gene lost 7 bases and the J gene lost 0 bases, with 7 bases spanning the gap. Germline-derived CDR1 and CDR2 are LNHDA and SQIVND (reference sequence). This CDR3 has 14 residues. The chain's CDR3 is CASKVSSYNSPLHF. The CDR3 nucleotides are TGTGCCAGTAAAGTGAGCTCCTATAATTCACCCCTCCACTTT. Based on the CDR3 plus reference TRBV19 and TRBJ1-6, the full variable domain is DGGITQSPKYLFRKEGQNVTLSCEQNLNHDAMYWYRQDPGQGLRLIYYSQIVNDFQKGDIAEGYSVSREKKESFPLTVTSAQKNPTAFYLCASKVSSYNSPLHFGNGTRLTVT.

V is TRBV5-5 and J is TRBJ1-4, with 11 nucleotides matching TRBD1. The CDR3 has 16 amino acids. V lost 4 bases and J lost 4; bases outside the gene matches: 6. CDR1 and CDR2 from the germline V gene are SGHKS and YYEKEE (reference sequence). The CDR3 region has the DNA TGTGCCAGCAGCGCCATAGGGACAGGGGGTAATGAAAAACTGTTTTTT. It yields the protein CASSAIGTGGNEKLFF.

The rearrangement links TRBV5-6 to TRBJ2-7, with 7 nucleotides matching TRBD1. Looked up from germline, CDR1 is SGHDT and CDR2 is YYEEEE. The CDR3 contains 15 residues. The V gene end was trimmed by 4 bases and the J gene end by 5 bases; junction bases not matched to a gene: 12. The CDR3 loop is CASSPSMGQSDEQYF. CDR3 in DNA: TGTGCCAGCAGCCCCTCCATGGGACAGTCAGACGAGCAGTACTTC. The whole variable domain, remainder taken from reference TRBV5-6 and TRBJ2-7, is DAGVTQSPTHLIKTRGQQVTLRCSPKSGHDTVSWYQQALGQGPQFIFQYYEEEERQRGNFPDRFSGHQFPNYSSELNVNALLLGDSALYLCASSPSMGQSDEQYFGPGTRLTVT.

V usage is TRBV19 and J usage is TRBJ2-3, with TRBD2 matching 9 bases. This CDR3 contains 14 residues. Germline lookup yields CDR1 LNHDA and CDR2 SQIVND (reference sequence). Trimming removed 6 bases from V and 2 bases from J; junction bases left unmatched: 3. As DNA, the CDR3 is TGTGCCAGTAGGAAGCGGGGGGACACAGATACGCAGTATTTT. Translation gives CASRKRGDTDTQYF.

The CDR3 region has the DNA TGTGCCAGCAGGGCCGGGAAAAAAACAGGGATTAGCAATCAGCCCCAGCATTTT. Its translation is CASRAGKKTGISNQPQHF. The chain couples TRBV28 to TRBJ1-5; D might be TRBD1 (6 bases). The CDR3 runs 18 residues. Trimming cost V 6 bases and J 0 bases, with 21 bases left between them. CDR1 is MDHEN and CDR2 is SYDVKM in the germline V gene.

The V call is TRBV7-6, the J call TRBJ1-6, with 8 bases matching TRBD1. V shed 5 bases, J shed 6 bases, and the junction held 12 bases outside the gene matches. Germline V CDR1 and CDR2: SGHVS, FNYEAQ. CDR3 length: 17 amino acids. The chain's CDR3 is CASSLTTTGGSNSPLHF. As DNA, the CDR3 is TGTGCCAGCAGCCTTACGACCACAGGGGGTTCTAATTCACCCCTCCACTTT.